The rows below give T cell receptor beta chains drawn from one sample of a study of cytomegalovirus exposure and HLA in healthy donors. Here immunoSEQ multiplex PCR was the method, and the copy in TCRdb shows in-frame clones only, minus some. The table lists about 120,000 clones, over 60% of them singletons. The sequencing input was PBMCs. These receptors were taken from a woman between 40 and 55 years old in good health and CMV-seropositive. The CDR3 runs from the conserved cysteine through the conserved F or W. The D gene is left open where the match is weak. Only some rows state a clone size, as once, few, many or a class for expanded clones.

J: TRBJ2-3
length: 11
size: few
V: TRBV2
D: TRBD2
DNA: TGTGGCGGGGGACGCACAGATACGCAGTATTTT
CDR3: CGGGRTDTQYF

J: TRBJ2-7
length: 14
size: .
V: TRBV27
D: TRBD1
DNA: TGTGCCAGCAGTTTTACGGACAGGGGGGGCGAGCAGTACTTC
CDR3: CASSFTDRGGEQYF

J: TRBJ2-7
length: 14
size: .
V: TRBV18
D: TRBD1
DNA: TGTGCCAGCTCACTAGGGGGCTGGCAAAACGAGCAGTACTTC
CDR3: CASSLGGWQNEQYF

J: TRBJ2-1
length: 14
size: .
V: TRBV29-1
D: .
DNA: TGCAGCGTTGGAGGGGGTCGGGGTGGGGATGAGCAGTTCTTC
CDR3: CSVGGGRGGDEQFF

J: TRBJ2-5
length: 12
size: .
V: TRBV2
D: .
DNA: TGTGCCAGCAGTGTCCGAGGAGAGACCCAGTACTTC
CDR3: CASSVRGETQYF

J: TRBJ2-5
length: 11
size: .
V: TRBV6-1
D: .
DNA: TGTGCCAGCAGTGACCGGGAGACCCAGTACTTC
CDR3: CASSDRETQYF

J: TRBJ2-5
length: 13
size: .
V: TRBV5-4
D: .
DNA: TGTGCCAGCAGCTTACCCAGTCAAGAGACCCAGTACTTC
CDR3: CASSLPSQETQYF

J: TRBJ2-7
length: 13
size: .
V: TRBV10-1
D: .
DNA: TGCGCCACAGCACCCGGCGGCTCCTACGAGCAGTACTTC
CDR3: CATAPGGSYEQYF

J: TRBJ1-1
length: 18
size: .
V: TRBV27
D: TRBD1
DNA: TGTGCCAGCAATAGGCGGACCGGGACAGGGGGAAGTGGCACTGAAGCTTTCTTT
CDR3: CASNRRTGTGGSGTEAFF

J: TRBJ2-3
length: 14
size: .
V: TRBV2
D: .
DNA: TGTGCCAGCAGTTCCCGGGACACCGCAGATACGCAGTATTTT
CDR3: CASSSRDTADTQYF

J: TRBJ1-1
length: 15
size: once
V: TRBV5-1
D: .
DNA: TGCGCCAGCACGAAGGGCGGGAGCATGAACACTGAAGCTTTCTTT
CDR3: CASTKGGSMNTEAFF

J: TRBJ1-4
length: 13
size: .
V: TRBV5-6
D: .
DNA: TGTGCCAGCAGCTTAGGAGGGAGTGAAAAACTGTTTTTT
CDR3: CASSLGGSEKLFF

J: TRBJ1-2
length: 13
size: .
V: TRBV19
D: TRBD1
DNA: TGTGCCAGTACGGACAGGGCTAGCTATGGCTACACCTTC
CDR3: CASTDRASYGYTF

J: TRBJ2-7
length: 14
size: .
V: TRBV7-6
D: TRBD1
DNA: TGTGCCAGCAGCTTAGACGCGACAGGGTACGAGCAGTACTTC
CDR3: CASSLDATGYEQYF

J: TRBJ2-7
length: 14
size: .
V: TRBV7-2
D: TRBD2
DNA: TGTGCCAGCAGCTTAAGGGCGGGAGGTAACGAGCAGTACTTC
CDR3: CASSLRAGGNEQYF

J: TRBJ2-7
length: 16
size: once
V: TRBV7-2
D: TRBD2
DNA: TGTGCCAGCAGCGAAGCAGGACTAGCGGCCACCTACGAGCAGTACTTC
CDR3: CASSEAGLAATYEQYF

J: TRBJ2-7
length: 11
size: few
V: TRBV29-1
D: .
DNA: TGCAGCGTTCGAACGGCCTACGAGCAGTACTTC
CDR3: CSVRTAYEQYF

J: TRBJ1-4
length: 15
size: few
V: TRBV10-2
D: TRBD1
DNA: TGCGCCAGCGCGGAGACTCCGGGACAGGTAGTGGAACTGTTTTTT
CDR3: CASAETPGQVVELFF

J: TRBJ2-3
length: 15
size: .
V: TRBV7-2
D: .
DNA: TGTGCCAGCAGCCGCGGGGCTAAGGGGACAGATACGCAGTATTTT
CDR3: CASSRGAKGTDTQYF

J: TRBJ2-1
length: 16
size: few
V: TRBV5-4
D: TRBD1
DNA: TGTGCCAGCAGCTTGGCTGGGACAGGGTTAGGCAATGAGCAGTTCTTC
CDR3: CASSLAGTGLGNEQFF

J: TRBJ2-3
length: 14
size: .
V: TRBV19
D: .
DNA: TGTGCCAGTAGTATTGGCAGGGTCACAGATACGCAGTATTTT
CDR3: CASSIGRVTDTQYF

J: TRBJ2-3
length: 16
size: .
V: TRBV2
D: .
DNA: TGTGCCAGCAGTCAAATTGGGGGGGCAGGAACAGATACGCAGTATTTT
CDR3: CASSQIGGAGTDTQYF

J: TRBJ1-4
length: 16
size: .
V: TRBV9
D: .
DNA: TGTGCCAGCAGCCCGAGACAGGCGGGCTTGAATGAAAAACTGTTTTTT
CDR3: CASSPRQAGLNEKLFF

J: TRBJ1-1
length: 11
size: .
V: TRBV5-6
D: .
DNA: TGTGCCAGCACCACGGGCACTGAAGCTTTCTTT
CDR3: CASTTGTEAFF

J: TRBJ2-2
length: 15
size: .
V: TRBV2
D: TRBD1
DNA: TGTGCCAGCAGGGAGACAGGGTCGAACACCGGGGAGCTGTTTTTT
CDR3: CASRETGSNTGELFF

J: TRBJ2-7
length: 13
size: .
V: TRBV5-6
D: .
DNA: TGTGCCAGCAGCCAGGACAGCTCCTACGAGCAGTACTTC
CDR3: CASSQDSSYEQYF

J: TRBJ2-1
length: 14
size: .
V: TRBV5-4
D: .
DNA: TGTGCCAGCAGCTTACAGATCCCATACAATGAGCAGTTCTTC
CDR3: CASSLQIPYNEQFF

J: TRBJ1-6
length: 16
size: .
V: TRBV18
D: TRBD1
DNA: TGTGCCAGCTCACCACTTGGGACAGGGCAGGGGGGACCCCTCCACTTT
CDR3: CASSPLGTGQGGPLHF

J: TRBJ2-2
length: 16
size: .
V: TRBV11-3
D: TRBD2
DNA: TGTGCCAGCAGCCCAGGGCTAGCGGGAGGATACGGGGAGCTGTTTTTT
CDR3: CASSPGLAGGYGELFF